Presented here are 3 T cell receptor beta chains from one specimen sequenced in a study of cytomegalovirus exposure and HLA in healthy donors. Primers: 60 Vbeta forward and 13 Jbeta reverse. Sequencing used immunoSEQ multiplex PCR; TCRdb keeps in-frame clones, though not all of them. The sample lists about 70,000 clones, around 74% seen once, with about an eighth in the top ten. The sample comprised PBMCs. These TCRs come from a human donor in good health.

V is TRBV19 and J is TRBJ1-5, with 8 bases lining up with TRBD1. The V gene's germline CDR1 is LNHDA and CDR2 SQIVND (reference sequence). This CDR3 spans 17 amino acids. With 6 bases clipped from V and 1 base from J, the junction kept 11 bases outside the gene matches. CDR3 in DNA: TGTGCCAGTAGGGGGGCTAGGACAGGGACGAGCAATCAGCCCCAGCATTTT. Protein sequence: CASRGARTGTSNQPQHF.

V and J are TRBV7-2 and TRBJ2-7, with TRBD2 as a possible D gene (5 bases). V lost 5 bases to trimming and J lost 3 bases, with 8 bases between them. The CDR3 is 12 residues long. Looked up from germline, CDR1 is SGHTA and CDR2 is FQGNSA. Here the CDR3 DNA reads TGTGCCAGCAGCCGGGGAGTCTACGAGCAGTACTTC. Translating gives CASSRGVYEQYF.

The gene calls are TRBV30 and TRBJ1-4, with 9 bases that match TRBD1. V trimming: 7 bases; J trimming: 7 bases; junction bases outside the gene matches: 4. Germline CDR1 is GTSNPN and CDR2 is SVGIG (reference sequence). This CDR3 is 12 amino acids long. CDR3 bases: TGTGCCTTACTGACAGGGGGTGAAAAACTGTTTTTT. Translated: CALLTGGEKLFF. Full variable domain (remainder filled in from reference TRBV30 and TRBJ1-4): SQTIHQWPATLVQPVGSPLSLECTVEGTSNPNLYWYRQAAGRGLQLLFYSVGIGQISSEVPQNLSASRPQDRQFILSSKKLLLSDSGFYLCALLTGGEKLFFGSGTQLSVL.